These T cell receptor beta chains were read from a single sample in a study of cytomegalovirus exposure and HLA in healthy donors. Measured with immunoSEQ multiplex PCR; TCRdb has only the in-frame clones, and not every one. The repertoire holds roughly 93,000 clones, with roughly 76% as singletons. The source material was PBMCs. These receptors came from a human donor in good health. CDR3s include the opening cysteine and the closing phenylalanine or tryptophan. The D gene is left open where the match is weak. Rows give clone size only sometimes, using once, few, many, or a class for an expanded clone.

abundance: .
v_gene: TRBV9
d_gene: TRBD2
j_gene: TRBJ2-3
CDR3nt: TGTGCCAGCAGCGTCACTAGCGGGAGGGGGACAGATACGCAGTATTTT
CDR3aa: CASSVTSGRGTDTQYF

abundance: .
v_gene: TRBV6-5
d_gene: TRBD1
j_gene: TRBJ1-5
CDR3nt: TGTGCCAGCAGTTACGACAGGGCTAGGCCCCAGCATTTT
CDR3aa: CASSYDRARPQHF

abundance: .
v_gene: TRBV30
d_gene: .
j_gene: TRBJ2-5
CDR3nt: TGTGCCTGGAGTGCCATTTCCGGGATTCCGGGGACCCAGTACTTC
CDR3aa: CAWSAISGIPGTQYF

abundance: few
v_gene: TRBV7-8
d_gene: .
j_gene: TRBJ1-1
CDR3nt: TGTGCCAGCAGCTTTCGGGGGAACACTGAAGCTTTCTTT
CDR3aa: CASSFRGNTEAFF

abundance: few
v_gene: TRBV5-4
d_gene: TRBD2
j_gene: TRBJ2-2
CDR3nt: TGTGCCAGCAGCTTGGCGGCAGCGGGAAGAAACTCGAACACCGGGGAGCTGTTTTTT
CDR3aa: CASSLAAAGRNSNTGELFF

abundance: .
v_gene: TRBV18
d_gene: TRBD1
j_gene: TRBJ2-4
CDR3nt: TGTGCCAGCTCCCCCGGGACAGGGGAGGACATTCAGTACTTC
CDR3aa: CASSPGTGEDIQYF

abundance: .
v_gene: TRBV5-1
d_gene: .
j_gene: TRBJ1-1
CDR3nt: TGCGCCAGCCGGACAGATCAGAACACTGAAGCTTTCTTT
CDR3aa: CASRTDQNTEAFF

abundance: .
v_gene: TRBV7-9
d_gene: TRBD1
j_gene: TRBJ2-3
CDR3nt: TGTGCCAGCAGCTTGCGGACAGGGAACACAGATACGCAGTATTTT
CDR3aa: CASSLRTGNTDTQYF

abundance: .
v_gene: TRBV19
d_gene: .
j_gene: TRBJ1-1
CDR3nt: TGTGCCAGTAGTAAGGGCAGGGGAGCCGCAGGTCCTGAAGCTTTCTTT
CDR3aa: CASSKGRGAAGPEAFF

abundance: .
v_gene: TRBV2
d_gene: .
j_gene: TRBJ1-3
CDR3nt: TGTGCCAGCAGTGAATTGGGAGGGCTACGGAACACCATATATTTT
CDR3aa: CASSELGGLRNTIYF

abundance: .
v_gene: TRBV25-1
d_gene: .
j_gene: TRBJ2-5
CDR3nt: TGTGCCAGCAGATCCGGAGTCGCGGAGACCCAGTACTTC
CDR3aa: CASRSGVAETQYF

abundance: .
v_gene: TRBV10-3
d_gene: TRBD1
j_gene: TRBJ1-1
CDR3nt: TGTGCCATCAGTGAGTCGGACAGGGAAGGAGCTGAAGCTTTCTTT
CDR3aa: CAISESDREGAEAFF

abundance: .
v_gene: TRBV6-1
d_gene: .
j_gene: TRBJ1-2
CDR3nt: TGTGCCAGCCGAAAACCCGGGGGGAACTATGGCTACACCTTC
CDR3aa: CASRKPGGNYGYTF

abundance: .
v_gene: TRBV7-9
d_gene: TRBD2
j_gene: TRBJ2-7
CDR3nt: TGTGCCAGCAGCCCCCCCCTCGGTAGCGGGGCCTCACAATCCTACGAGCAGTACTTC
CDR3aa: CASSPPLGSGASQSYEQYF

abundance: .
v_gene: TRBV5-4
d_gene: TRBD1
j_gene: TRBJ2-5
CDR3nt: TGTGCCAGCACCCAGGGACAGACTGAAGAGACCCAGTACTTC
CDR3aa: CASTQGQTEETQYF

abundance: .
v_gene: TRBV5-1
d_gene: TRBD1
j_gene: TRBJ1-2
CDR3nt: TGCGCCAGCAGCGCCCCGGGACAGGGCGCCTATGGCTACACCTTC
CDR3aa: CASSAPGQGAYGYTF

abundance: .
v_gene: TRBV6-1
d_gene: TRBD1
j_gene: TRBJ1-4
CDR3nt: TGTGCCAGCACCCACGACAGGGGTGAAAAACTGTTTTTT
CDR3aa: CASTHDRGEKLFF

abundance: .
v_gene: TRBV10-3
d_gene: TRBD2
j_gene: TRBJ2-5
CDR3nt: TGTGCCATCAGTCAAAGACTAGCGGGGGAGAGTTTGAAAGAGACCCAGTACTTC
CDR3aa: CAISQRLAGESLKETQYF

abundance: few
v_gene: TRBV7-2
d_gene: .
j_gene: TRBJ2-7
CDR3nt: TGTGCCAGCAGCCCGCGGACTGCGGGGGAGCAGTACTTC
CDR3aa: CASSPRTAGEQYF

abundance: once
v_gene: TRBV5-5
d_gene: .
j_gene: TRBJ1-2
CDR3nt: TGTGCCAGCAGCTTACGCGGAAGGGCGGGCTATGGCTACACCTTC
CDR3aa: CASSLRGRAGYGYTF

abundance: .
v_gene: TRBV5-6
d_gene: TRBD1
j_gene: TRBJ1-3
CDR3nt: TGTGCCAGCAGCCAGGACAGGTTCCGAGGAAACACCATATATTTT
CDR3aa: CASSQDRFRGNTIYF

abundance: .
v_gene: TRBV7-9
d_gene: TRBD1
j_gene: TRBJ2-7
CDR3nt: TGTGCCACCTCGAGGGGGCCCGCCTACGAGCAGTACTTC
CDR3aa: CATSRGPAYEQYF

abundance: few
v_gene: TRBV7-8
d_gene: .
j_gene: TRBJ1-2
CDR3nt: TGTGCCAGCAGCTTAGAAGGGGGGGACTATGGCTACACCTTC
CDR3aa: CASSLEGGDYGYTF

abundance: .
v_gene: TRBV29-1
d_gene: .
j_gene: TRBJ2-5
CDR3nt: TGCAGCGTTGCTACGGGAGTAGTCGGAGAGACCCAGTACTTC
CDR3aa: CSVATGVVGETQYF

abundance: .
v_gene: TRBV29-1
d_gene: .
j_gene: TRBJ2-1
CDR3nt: TGCAGCGTTGAAGGGGGGCAGGCTCGCTTCAATGAGCAGTTCTTC
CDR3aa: CSVEGGQARFNEQFF

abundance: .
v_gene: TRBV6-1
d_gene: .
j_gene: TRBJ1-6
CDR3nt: TGTGCCAGCAGTGAAGTCTCAGCGAGCTCCTATAATTCACCCCTCCACTTT
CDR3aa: CASSEVSASSYNSPLHF

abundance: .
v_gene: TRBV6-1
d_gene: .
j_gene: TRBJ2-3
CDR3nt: TGTGCCAGCAGTGCTGTACAGTGGGATACGCAGTATTTT
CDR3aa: CASSAVQWDTQYF

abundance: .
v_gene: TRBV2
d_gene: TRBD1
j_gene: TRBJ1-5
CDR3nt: TGTGCCAGCGGGGGGGGACAGGGGGACGTCGGGGCCCAGCATTTT
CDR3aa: CASGGGQGDVGAQHF

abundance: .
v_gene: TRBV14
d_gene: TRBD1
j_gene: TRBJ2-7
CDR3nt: TGTGCCAGCAGCCACCGTCCCGGGACAGGGACCGAGCAGTACTTC
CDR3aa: CASSHRPGTGTEQYF

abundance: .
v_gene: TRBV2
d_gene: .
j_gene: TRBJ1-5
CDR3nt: TGTGCCAGCAGTGAAGCCATACTGGTCAGCAATCAGCCCCAGCATTTT
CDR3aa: CASSEAILVSNQPQHF

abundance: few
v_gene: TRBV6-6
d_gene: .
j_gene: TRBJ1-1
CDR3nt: TGTGCCAGCGAAAGTCGAACAGGGAACACTGAAGCTTTCTTT
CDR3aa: CASESRTGNTEAFF

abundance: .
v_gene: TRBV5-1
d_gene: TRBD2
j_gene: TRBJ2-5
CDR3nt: TGCGCCAGCAGCCGGGATGCTCTCCGGGGGGGGACCCAGTACTTC
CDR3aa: CASSRDALRGGTQYF

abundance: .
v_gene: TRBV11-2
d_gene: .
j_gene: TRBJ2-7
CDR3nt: TGTGCCAGCAGCTTCGTATCGTCCTACGAGCAGTACTTC
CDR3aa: CASSFVSSYEQYF

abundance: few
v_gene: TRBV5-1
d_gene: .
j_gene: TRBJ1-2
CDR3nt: TGCGCCAGCAGCCTGCGACCTGACAGGTGGGATGGCTACACCTTC
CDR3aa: CASSLRPDRWDGYTF

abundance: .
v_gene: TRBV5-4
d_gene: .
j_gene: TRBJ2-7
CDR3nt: TGTGCCAGCAGCCCTCAAGGCGTGTGGGGCGTGCCCTACGAGCAGTACTTC
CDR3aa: CASSPQGVWGVPYEQYF

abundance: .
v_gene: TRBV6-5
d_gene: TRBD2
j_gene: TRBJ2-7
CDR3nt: TGTGCCAGCAGCCGGACTAGCGGGGGTTCCTACGAGCAGTACTTC
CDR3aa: CASSRTSGGSYEQYF

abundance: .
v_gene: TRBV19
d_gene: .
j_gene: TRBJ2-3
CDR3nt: TGTGCCAGTAATTCCTACGGACAGCTCACAGATACGCAGTATTTT
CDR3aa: CASNSYGQLTDTQYF

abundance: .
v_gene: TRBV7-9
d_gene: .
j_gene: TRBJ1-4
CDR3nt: TGTTCCAGCAGCTTAGTTGCTGGGGCTTCTCGAACTAATGAAAAACTGTTTTTT
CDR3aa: CSSSLVAGASRTNEKLFF

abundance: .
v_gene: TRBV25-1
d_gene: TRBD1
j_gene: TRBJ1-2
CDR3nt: TGTGCCAGCAGTCTCGGACAGGGGGCGCGTGGCTACACCTTC
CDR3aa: CASSLGQGARGYTF

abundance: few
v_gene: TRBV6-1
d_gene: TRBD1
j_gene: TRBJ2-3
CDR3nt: TGTGCCAGCAGTGGGGAGGGACAGGGGGTTCGGAGTACGCAGTATTTT
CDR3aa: CASSGEGQGVRSTQYF

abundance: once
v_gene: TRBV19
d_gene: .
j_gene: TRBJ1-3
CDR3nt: TGTGCCAGTAGTGTGGACAGCTCTGGAAACACCATATATTTT
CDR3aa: CASSVDSSGNTIYF

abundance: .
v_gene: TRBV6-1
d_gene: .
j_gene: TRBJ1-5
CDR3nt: TGTGCCAGCAGTGACGGAATTAGGACTTCCAATCAGCCCCAGCATTTT
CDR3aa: CASSDGIRTSNQPQHF

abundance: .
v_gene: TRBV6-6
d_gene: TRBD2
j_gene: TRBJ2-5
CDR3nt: TGTGCCAGCAGGAGCGGGGGGGAGACCCAGTACTTC
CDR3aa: CASRSGGETQYF

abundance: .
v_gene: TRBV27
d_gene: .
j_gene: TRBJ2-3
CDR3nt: TGTGCCAGCAGTTTATTGGGGGGGGCCTGGGGCACAGATACGCAGTATTTT
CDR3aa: CASSLLGGAWGTDTQYF

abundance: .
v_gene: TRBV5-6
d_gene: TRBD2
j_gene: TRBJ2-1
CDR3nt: TGTGCCAGCAGCGGGAAGGGACTAGCGGGGGGTAGCTCCTACAATGAGCAGTTCTTC
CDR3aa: CASSGKGLAGGSSYNEQFF

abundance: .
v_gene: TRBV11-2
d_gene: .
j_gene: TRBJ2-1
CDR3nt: TGTGCCAGCAGCTTAGTAGGCGGAACCTACAATGAGCAGTTCTTC
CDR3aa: CASSLVGGTYNEQFF

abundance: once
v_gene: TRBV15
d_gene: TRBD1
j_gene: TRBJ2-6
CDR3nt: TGTGCCACCAGCAAACCAGGGGGCATTGTGGCTGGGGCCAACGTCCTGACTTTC
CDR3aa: CATSKPGGIVAGANVLTF

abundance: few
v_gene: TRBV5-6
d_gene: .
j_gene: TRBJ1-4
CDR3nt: TGTGCCAGCAGCTTGGTTACAGGGCGTGAAAAACTGTTTTTT
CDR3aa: CASSLVTGREKLFF

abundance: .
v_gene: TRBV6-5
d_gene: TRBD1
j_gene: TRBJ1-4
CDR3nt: TGTGCCAGCAGTTACTCGTTAGGGGGCGCTAGGGAAAAACTGTTTTTT
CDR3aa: CASSYSLGGAREKLFF

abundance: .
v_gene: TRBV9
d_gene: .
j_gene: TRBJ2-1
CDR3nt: TGTGCCAGCAGCACGCGGGTGGCCCCCTACAATGAGCAGTTCTTC
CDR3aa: CASSTRVAPYNEQFF

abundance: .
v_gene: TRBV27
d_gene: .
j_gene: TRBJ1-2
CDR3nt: TGTGCCAGCAGTTCGGGGGTCGGTCGAGGCTACACCTTC
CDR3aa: CASSSGVGRGYTF